These 18 T cell receptor beta chains were sequenced from one sample in a study of PD-1 blockade in classical Hodgkin lymphoma. TCRdb's table, derived via immunoSEQ multiplex PCR, lists solely in-frame clones and lacks some. Here the sample spans 9,500 to 12,000 clones, 70% to 90% being singletons. The time point was: cycle 4 day 1 (C4D1), after more than 5 weeks of nivolumab. Autologous stem cell transplantation was followed by relapse in every patient, and brentuximab vedotin exposure varied. Magnetic negative selection of thawed PBMCs yielded the CD8+ T cells. The sequenced sample was CD8+ T cells from blood, obtained before the fourth cycle of nivolumab. Receptor source: a human donor with classical Hodgkin lymphoma. The donor label of this sample is uncertain.

V gene TRBV7-8 combines with J gene TRBJ1-2; 8 bases line up with TRBD1. CDR3 length equals 14 residues. From germline, CDR1 is SGHVS and CDR2 FQNEAQ. V lost 5 bases and J lost 4; bases outside the gene matches: 6. The CDR3 sequence: CASSVGQAAYGYTF. DNA for the CDR3: TGTGCCAGCAGCGTGGGACAGGCCGCCTATGGCTACACCTTC. Full variable domain (remainder filled in from reference TRBV7-8 and TRBJ1-2): GAGVSQSPRYKVAKRGQDVALRCDPISGHVSLFWYQQALGQGPEFLTYFQNEAQLDKSGLPSDRFFAERPEGSVSTLKIQRTQQEDSAVYLCASSVGQAAYGYTFGSGTRLTVV.

This rearrangement joins TRBV30 to TRBJ2-7; D might be TRBD2 (5 bases). Germline V gives CDR1 GTSNPN, CDR2 SVGIG (reference sequence). This CDR3 is 13 amino acids long. The V end lost 2 bases, the J end lost 2 bases, and 10 bases lay between the germline ends. This CDR3 is CAWSLADAYEQYF. For the CDR3, the DNA is TGTGCCTGGAGTCTAGCTGACGCCTACGAGCAGTACTTC.

The chain has TRBV19 and TRBJ2-3; D is unclear. V lost 1 base, J lost 2 bases, and 13 bases lay in between. Germline V CDR1 and CDR2: LNHDA, SQIVND (reference sequence). The CDR3 totals 16 residues. Here the CDR3 DNA reads TGTGCCAGTAGTATAGGACTGGGTTTGTACACAGATACGCAGTATTTT. This codes for CASSIGLGLYTDTQYF.

The chain combines TRBV6-1 with TRBJ2-5; D gene ambiguous. The V gene lost 4 bases and the J gene lost 5 bases, with 8 bases spanning the gap. The CDR3 has 12 residues. CDR1 and CDR2 from the germline V gene are MNHNS and SASEGT. CDR3 residues: CASSGTRETQYF. Written as DNA, the CDR3 is TGTGCCAGCAGTGGCACCCGCGAGACCCAGTACTTC.

The chain combines TRBV7-9 with TRBJ2-1; D is perhaps TRBD1 (6 bases). Germline CDR1 and CDR2: SEHNR and FQNEAQ (reference sequence). V was trimmed by 3 bases and J by 3 bases, leaving 12 bases between them. This CDR3 is 15 amino acids long. Written as DNA, the CDR3 is TGTGCCAGCAGCTTTTCGGGACACCGCTACAATGAGCAGTTCTTC. Its protein is CASSFSGHRYNEQFF.

This clone has only one observation. The chain recombines TRBV27 with TRBJ2-2; TRBD1 matches 9 bases. Germline V gives CDR1 MNHEY, CDR2 SMNVEV (reference sequence). This CDR3 contains 17 residues. J was trimmed by 4 bases and V by 4 bases; bases with no gene match: 10. Here the CDR3 reads CASSSHRTGATTGELFF. The CDR3 DNA sequence: TGTGCCAGCAGTTCCCACAGGACAGGGGCAACCACCGGGGAGCTGTTTTTT.

The V and J genes are TRBV7-9 and TRBJ2-3; TRBD2 agrees at 10 bases. The CDR3 covers 16 residues. V lost 5 bases, J lost 2 bases, and 7 bases stayed unmatched. Germline V gene lookup returns CDR1 SEHNR and CDR2 FQNEAQ (reference sequence). DNA for the CDR3: TGTGCCAGCAGCCGAGGACTAGCGGAGTACACAGATACGCAGTATTTT. This sequence encodes CASSRGLAEYTDTQYF.

The chain has TRBV4-1 and TRBJ2-7; 7 nucleotides match TRBD1. The germline CDR1 and CDR2 sequences are MGHRA and YSYEKL. This CDR3 spans 15 amino acids. V shed 1 base and J 6 bases; nucleotides not matched to a gene: 9. The DNA of the CDR3 is TGCGCCAGCAGCCAAGCCGGGACAGACCCCTCCGAGCAGTACTTC. Translating gives CASSQAGTDPSEQYF.

J is TRBJ2-1 and V is TRBV30; tentative D call: TRBD2 (6 bases). Trimming stripped 1 base from V and 7 bases from J, with 14 bases between. The CDR3 is made up of 14 amino acids. Per the germline V gene, CDR1 is GTSNPN and CDR2 is SVGIG (reference sequence). The CDR3 region has the DNA TGTGCCTGGAGTGCTAGCGTATCCTCTAATGAGCAGTTCTTC. Protein sequence: CAWSASVSSNEQFF.

This rearrangement joins TRBV6-5 to TRBJ2-5; D is possibly TRBD2 (7 bases). Trimming removed 2 bases from V and 5 bases from J, with 15 bases in between. This CDR3 region has 15 residues. Germline V CDR1 and CDR2: MNHEY, SVGAGI. The CDR3 reads CASSYGGGPGETQYF. CDR3 in DNA: TGTGCCAGCAGTTACGGGGGGGGCCCCGGGGAGACCCAGTACTTC.

The chain employs TRBV5-1 and TRBJ1-4; perhaps TRBD1 as D (5 bases). Deletions cut 4 bases from V and 6 bases from J, with 16 bases between. CDR1 is SGHRS, CDR2 YFSETQ, per germline. CDR3 size: 15 residues. The CDR3 spells CASSGTAGIYEKLFF. CDR3 nucleotide sequence: TGCGCCAGCAGCGGGACCGCGGGTATCTATGAAAAACTGTTTTTT.

The chain is built from TRBV4-1 and TRBJ2-1; 8 bases line up with TRBD2. The CDR3 has 15 residues. Germline V CDR1 and CDR2: MGHRA, YSYEKL. V lost 0 bases to trimming and J lost 5 bases; unmatched junction nucleotides: 3. The CDR3 spells CASSQEGREDNEQFF. The CDR3 DNA follows: TGCGCCAGCAGCCAAGAAGGGCGGGAGGACAATGAGCAGTTCTTC.

This chain links TRBV19 with TRBJ1-1; no clear D. V was cut by 7 bases and J by 4 bases, with 13 bases left in between. The CDR3 runs to 13 residues. Germline V gene sequence: CDR1 LNHDA, CDR2 SQIVND (reference sequence). CDR3 amino acids: CASTPGIGTEAFF. Written as DNA, the CDR3 is TGTGCCAGTACTCCGGGTATAGGCACTGAAGCTTTCTTT.

This chain uses TRBV7-9 with TRBJ2-7, with 12 bases matching TRBD2. The V and J ends lost 4 bases and 3 bases, in that order; junction bases with no gene match: 10. The CDR3 loop spans 17 amino acids. Germline lookup yields CDR1 SEHNR and CDR2 FQNEAQ (reference sequence). CDR3 amino acids: CASSSLIGTSGLYEQYF. DNA for the CDR3: TGTGCCAGCAGCTCATTGATTGGGACTAGCGGGCTCTACGAGCAGTACTTC.

This chain connects TRBV7-6 to TRBJ2-3, with D possibly matching TRBD2 (5 bases). The V end lost 4 bases, the J end lost 1 base, and 6 bases lay between the germline ends. The V gene's germline CDR1 is SGHVS and CDR2 FNYEAQ. The CDR3 is 13 residues long. Here the CDR3 reads CASSSRGTDTQYF. The DNA of the CDR3 is TGTGCCAGCAGCTCGCGGGGCACAGATACGCAGTATTTT.

This clone was picked up one time. V and J are TRBV25-1 and TRBJ2-7, with 7 positions matching TRBD2. Trimming at V came to 9 bases and at J to 3 bases, leaving 8 bases not matched to a gene. The CDR3 loop spans 13 amino acids. Looked up from germline, CDR1 is MGHDK and CDR2 is SYGVNS. The CDR3 nucleotides read TGTGCCAGTTCTGGGGGGGTGGACTACGAGCAGTACTTC. Protein sequence: CASSGGVDYEQYF.

This CDR3 is CASSFRGSAAYEQYF. CDR3 nucleotides: TGTGCCAGCAGTTTCCGCGGGAGCGCCGCCTACGAGCAGTACTTC. This chain links TRBV28 with TRBJ2-7, with 7 bases lining up with TRBD2. The CDR3 length is 15 residues. Germline V gene lookup returns CDR1 MDHEN and CDR2 SYDVKM. After removal of 3 bases from V and 2 bases from J, the junction contained 7 bases not matched to a gene.

This clone occurred a few times. The chain recombines TRBV11-2 with TRBJ2-7, with 7 bases identical to TRBD2. This CDR3 comprises 13 residues. Trimming at V came to 5 bases and at J to 8 bases, leaving 9 bases not matched to a gene. From germline, CDR1 is SGHAT and CDR2 FQNNGV. CDR3 bases: TGTGCCAGCAGCACACAAAGCGGGAAGAAGCAGTACTTC. It specifies CASSTQSGKKQYF.